The 29 T cell receptor beta chains listed next were all sequenced from one sample in a study of response to subunit inactivated influenza vaccine. TCRdb itself ran the RT-PCR reads through MiXCR, one entry per CDR3 protein. Among about 500,000 distinct CDR3 sequences listed, approximately 16% were seen once. The source was CD4+ T cells sorted from PBMCs, collected around 25 months after vaccination. These receptors all stem from a man between 50 and 75 years old who received an inactivated influenza vaccine.

The genes are TRBV4-3 and TRBJ1-6; TRBD1 is a possible D gene (6 bases). The V end lost 5 bases, the J end lost 9 bases, and 23 bases lay between the germline ends. The CDR3 covers 17 residues. Germline V lookup: CDR1 LGHNA, CDR2 YSLEER. The CDR3 is CASSSTRMSGASSPLHF. Here the CDR3 DNA reads TGCGCCAGCAGCTCCACGAGGATGTCGGGGGCGAGTTCACCCCTCCACTTT.

This clonotype appeared a few times. This chain uses TRBV5-5 with TRBJ2-3; the D gene is possibly TRBD2 (5 bases). The ends were cut back, 4 bases at V and 6 bases at J, with 9 bases in the middle. Germline-derived CDR1 and CDR2 are SGHKS and YYEKEE (reference sequence). The CDR3 contains 12 residues. The CDR3 loop reads CASSIGSDTQYF. In DNA, the CDR3 is TGTGCCAGCAGCATAGGGAGCGATACGCAGTATTTT.

The genes are TRBV12-3 or TRBV12-4 and TRBJ1-5, with 8 bases lining up with TRBD1. V was pared by 8 bases and J by 4 bases, with 10 bases of the junction left unmatched. CDR3 length equals 15 residues. The CDR3 region has the DNA TGTGCCAGCGGCAGGACAGGGCAGATGAATCAGCCCCAGCATTTT. Protein sequence: CASGRTGQMNQPQHF.

The genes are TRBV15 and TRBJ2-7; D gene uncertain. Trimming cost V 0 bases and J 2 bases, with 5 bases left between them. The CDR3 is 13 amino acids. Germline V gene data show CDR1 as LNHNV and CDR2 as YYDKDF (reference sequence). CDR3 region: CATSRDWTYEQYF. In DNA, the CDR3 is TGTGCCACCAGCAGAGACTGGACCTACGAGCAGTACTTC. Drawing the rest from reference TRBV15 and TRBJ2-7, the complete variable domain is DAMVIQNPRYQVTQFGKPVTLSCSQTLNHNVMYWYQQKSSQAPKLLFHYYDKDFNNEADTPDNFQSRRPNTSFCFLDIRSPGLGDTAMYLCATSRDWTYEQYFGPGTRLTVT.

This clonotype was seen a handful of times. The chain employs TRBV29-1 and TRBJ2-1; the match to TRBD2 covers 10 bases. J was trimmed by 15 bases and V by 4 bases; bases with no gene match: 12. The germline V gene encodes CDR1 SQVTM and CDR2 ANQGSEA. This CDR3 comprises 13 residues. CDR3 residues: CSVVLAGWAVMFF. The DNA for the CDR3 is TGCAGCGTTGTACTAGCGGGATGGGCAGTTATGTTCTTC.

This clonotype came up a few times. The J gene is TRBJ2-1, the V gene TRBV11-3; 7 bases are a match to TRBD2. The CDR3 has 15 residues. CDR1 and CDR2 (germline): SGHNT, YENEEA. The junction had 4 bases not matched to a gene; V was cut back by 1 base and J by 4 bases. CDR3 amino acids: CASSLGGEGYNEQFF. The CDR3 nucleotides are TGTGCCAGCAGCTTAGGCGGGGAGGGTTACAATGAGCAGTTCTTC.

The chain is built from TRBV4-2 and TRBJ2-5; TRBD1 aligns across 7 bases. CDR1 is LGHNA, CDR2 YNFKEQ, per germline. Trimming cost V 1 base and J 4 bases; bases outside gene matches: 12. The CDR3 runs to 17 residues. The CDR3 DNA follows: TGTGCCAGCAGCCAAGTGAGGGGGCAGGGGACGGCAGAGACCCAGTACTTC. Encoded protein: CASSQVRGQGTAETQYF.

This clonotype turned up a few times. The chain links TRBV20-1 to TRBJ1-6; 7 nucleotides line up with TRBD1. The V and J ends lost 5 bases and 9 bases, in that order; junction bases with no gene match: 10. This CDR3 comprises 14 residues. Germline assignment: CDR1 DFQATT and CDR2 SNEGSKA (reference sequence). The CDR3 coding sequence is TGCAGTGCTCCGGTTTCGACAGGGAGTTCACCCCTCCACTTT. It encodes CSAPVSTGSSPLHF.

The chain couples TRBV3-1 to TRBJ1-6; D is undetermined. This CDR3 contains 13 residues. Germline CDR1 LGHDT, CDR2 YNNKEL (reference sequence). V was pared by 3 bases and J by 6 bases, with 6 bases between. CDR3 sequence: CASSHGSNSPLHF. CDR3 nucleotides: TGTGCCAGCAGCCATGGCAGTAATTCACCCCTCCACTTT.

This clonotype was counted only a few times. The chain links TRBV10-3 to TRBJ2-7; D not resolved. The CDR3 length is 13 residues. The V gene's germline CDR1 is ENHRY and CDR2 SYGVKD. V was trimmed by 2 bases and J by 4 bases, leaving 9 bases between them. CDR3 loop: CAISEGVGYEQYF. The DNA for the CDR3 is TGTGCCATCAGTGAGGGGGTTGGTTACGAGCAGTACTTC.

This clonotype came up a few times. The rearrangement uses TRBV20-1 and TRBJ2-1; weak D call: TRBD1 (6 bases). This CDR3 has 13 amino acids. V was pared by 6 bases and J by 9 bases, with 18 bases between. The germline V gene has CDR1 DFQATT and CDR2 SNEGSKA (reference sequence). For the CDR3, the DNA is TGCAGTGCCGAAGGACAGCTTTGGGGTGAGCAGTTCTTC. It yields the protein CSAEGQLWGEQFF.

The V call is TRBV7-2, the J call TRBJ2-1; D not certain. The CDR3 runs to 13 residues. The V gene's germline CDR1 is SGHTA and CDR2 FQGNSA. V was shortened by 4 bases and J by 7 bases, with 11 bases between the two germline ends. The CDR3 reads CASSSTPANEQFF. In nucleotides, the CDR3 is TGTGCCAGCAGCTCTACACCCGCGAATGAGCAGTTCTTC.

This chain uses TRBV20-1 with TRBJ2-7, with 8 positions matching TRBD1. Germline-derived CDR1 and CDR2 are DFQATT and SNEGSKA (reference sequence). V dropped 6 bases and J dropped 0; count of bases not matched to a gene: 7. The CDR3 is made up of 14 amino acids. The CDR3 DNA is TGCAGTGCCACCCCGGGGACAGGCTCCTACGAGCAGTACTTC. Protein sequence: CSATPGTGSYEQYF.

This chain joins TRBV19 and TRBJ1-1; D is uncertain. Germline CDR1 and CDR2: LNHDA and SQIVND (reference sequence). The CDR3 length is 15 residues. With 3 bases removed from V and 6 bases from J, the gap between germline ends came to 17 bases. CDR3 region: CASSIQPRKGSEAFF. The CDR3 DNA follows: TGTGCCAGTAGTATCCAACCTAGGAAGGGTTCTGAAGCTTTCTTT. The full variable domain, in which reference TRBV19 and TRBJ1-1 provide the parts outside the CDR3, is DGGITQSPKYLFRKEGQNVTLSCEQNLNHDAMYWYRQDPGQGLRLIYYSQIVNDFQKGDIAEGYSVSREKKESFPLTVTSAQKNPTAFYLCASSIQPRKGSEAFFGQGTRLTVV.

As DNA, the CDR3 is TGTGCCAGCAGCCAAGTGGACAGCCTAGATACGCAGTATTTT. It is translated as CASSQVDSLDTQYF. The chain has TRBV3-1 and TRBJ2-3; D perhaps matches TRBD1 (6 bases). The germline gives CDR1 LGHDT, CDR2 YNNKEL (reference sequence). The CDR3 length is 14 residues. V was pared by 1 base and J by 5 bases, with 10 bases between.

This rearrangement joins TRBV27 to TRBJ1-1; the D gene is possibly TRBD1 (6 bases). Between the trimmed V and J ends, which lost 3 bases and 5 bases, there was a span of 13 bases. The germline V gene encodes CDR1 MNHEY and CDR2 SMNVEV (reference sequence). The CDR3 is 14 amino acids. In DNA form, the CDR3 reads TGTGCCAGCAGTTTCACAGGGCCTGTGACTGAAGCTTTCTTT. Its translation: CASSFTGPVTEAFF.

This clonotype came up many times. The CDR3 DNA follows: TGTGCCAGCATGCACCCCCCCAATGAGCAGTTCTTC. It encodes CASMHPPNEQFF. The chain is built from TRBV12-3 or TRBV12-4 and TRBJ2-1; D unresolved. V shed 7 bases and J shed 6 bases, with 10 bases lying between them. This CDR3 region has 12 residues.

The CDR3 reads CASSLLTGTGGNYGYTF. The CDR3 region has the DNA TGTGCCAGCAGCCTATTAACCGGGACCGGGGGTAACTATGGCTACACCTTC. The V and J genes are TRBV3-1 and TRBJ1-2; TRBD1 is a possible D gene (5 bases). Looked up from germline, CDR1 is LGHDT and CDR2 is YNNKEL (reference sequence). The ends were cut back, 4 bases at V and 1 base at J, with 19 bases in the middle. The CDR3 sequence is 17 residues long.

The rearrangement uses TRBV9 and TRBJ2-3, with TRBD2 matching over 14 bases. The V gene end was trimmed by 4 bases and the J gene end by 2 bases; junction bases not matched to a gene: 12. This CDR3 contains 19 residues. The germline CDR1 and CDR2 sequences are SGDLS and YYNGEE. CDR3 in DNA: TGTGCCAGCAGCTCGACTAGCGGGAGGGCCAGTAGACACACAGATACGCAGTATTTT. As protein: CASSSTSGRASRHTDTQYF.

V usage is TRBV29-1 and J usage is TRBJ1-4; possible D gene TRBD1, 6 bases. V lost 7 bases to trimming and J lost 7 bases, with 16 bases between them. Germline V gene lookup returns CDR1 SQVTM and CDR2 ANQGSEA. The CDR3 extends over 13 amino acids. Here the CDR3 reads CSAERGAGEKLFF. The CDR3 coding sequence is TGCAGCGCCGAGCGGGGGGCGGGTGAAAAACTGTTTTTT.

J is TRBJ1-2 and V is TRBV10-3, with TRBD1 matching over 10 bases. J lost 7 bases, V lost 7 bases, and 12 bases had no gene match. The CDR3 sequence is 15 residues long. Germline V CDR1 and CDR2: ENHRY, SYGVKD. In DNA form, the CDR3 reads TGTGCCATCAAGAAGGGACAGGGGCCCGGGGGTGGCTACACCTTC. This codes for CAIKKGQGPGGGYTF.

This clonotype was seen only a few times. The gene calls are TRBV18 and TRBJ1-2; TRBD1 agrees at 7 bases. This CDR3 has 14 amino acids. V gave up 4 bases and J gave up 7 bases; unmatched junction bases: 9. Germline V gene lookup returns CDR1 KGHSH and CDR2 LQKENI. As DNA, the CDR3 is TGTGCCAGCTCACATAATCCGACAGGGAGTGGCTACACCTTC. Translation: CASSHNPTGSGYTF.

The chain carries TRBV2 and TRBJ2-2, with a possible D match to TRBD2 (6 bases). The CDR3 is made up of 16 amino acids. Germline CDR1 is SNHLY and CDR2 is FYNNEI. The germline V and J ends were trimmed by 1 base and 4 bases, with 13 bases remaining between them. CDR3 DNA sequence: TGTGCCAGCAGTGAAGGGCCGGGACTTATCACCGGGGAGCTGTTTTTT. Translation gives CASSEGPGLITGELFF.

This clonotype was recorded a few times. The chain employs TRBV4-3 and TRBJ1-5; D unclear. Per the germline V gene, CDR1 is LGHNA and CDR2 is YSLEER. Trimming took 0 bases from V and 5 from J, leaving 14 bases between them. The CDR3 length is 16 residues. CDR3 sequence (DNA): TGCGCCAGCAGCCAAGAGAGGGTGTTAGGCCATCAGCCCCAGCATTTT. Translating it yields CASSQERVLGHQPQHF.

This clonotype has just a few counts. V is TRBV28 and J is TRBJ2-1; D may be TRBD2 (7 bases). Germline values: CDR1 MDHEN, CDR2 SYDVKM. With 3 bases removed from V and 9 bases from J, the gap between germline ends came to 18 bases. The CDR3 loop spans 15 amino acids. CDR3: CASSLSGGAGIEQFF. The CDR3 DNA sequence: TGTGCCAGCAGTTTGTCGGGGGGCGCCGGGATTGAGCAGTTCTTC.

In this sample, this clonotype turned up a few times. The chain carries TRBV12-3 or TRBV12-4 and TRBJ2-2; 8 positions agree with TRBD1. The junction had 8 bases not matched to a gene; V was cut back by 10 bases and J by 4 bases. The CDR3 has 14 amino acids. CDR3 sequence: CATGQGAGTGELFF. The CDR3 DNA reads TGTGCCACCGGGCAGGGGGCTGGCACCGGGGAGCTGTTTTTT.

The genes are TRBV20-1 and TRBJ2-1, with 8 bases aligning to TRBD2. The CDR3 extends over 14 amino acids. In germline, CDR1 is DFQATT, CDR2 SNEGSKA (reference sequence). J gave up 3 bases and V 5 bases, and 6 bases lay outside the gene matches. In nucleotides, the CDR3 is TGCAGTGCTCAAAGCGGGAGAGGCTACAATGAGCAGTTCTTC. This translates into CSAQSGRGYNEQFF.

CDR3 sequence: CASSRDREGPQHF. DNA of the CDR3: TGCGCCAGCAGCCGGGACAGGGAAGGGCCCCAGCATTTT. The chain carries TRBV5-1 and TRBJ1-5, with TRBD1 matching over 9 bases. V shed 4 bases, J shed 9 bases, and the junction held 5 bases outside the gene matches. The CDR3 length is 13 residues. From germline, CDR1 is SGHRS and CDR2 YFSETQ.

The gene calls are TRBV12-3 or TRBV12-4 and TRBJ2-5; tentative D call: TRBD1 (5 bases). V gave up 6 bases and J gave up 1 base, with 9 bases separating them. This CDR3 is built from 13 residues. The CDR3 nucleotides are TGTGCCAGCAGGCCGACAGTCCAAGAGACCCAGTACTTC. Translating it yields CASRPTVQETQYF.